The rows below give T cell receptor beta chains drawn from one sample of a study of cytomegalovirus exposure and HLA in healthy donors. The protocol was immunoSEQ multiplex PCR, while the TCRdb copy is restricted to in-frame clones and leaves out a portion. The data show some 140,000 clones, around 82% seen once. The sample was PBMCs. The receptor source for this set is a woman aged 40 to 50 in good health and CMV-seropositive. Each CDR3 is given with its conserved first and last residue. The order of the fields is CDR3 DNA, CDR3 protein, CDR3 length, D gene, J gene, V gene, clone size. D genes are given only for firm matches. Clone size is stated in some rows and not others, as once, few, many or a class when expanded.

cdr3_nt: TGTGCCAGCAGCTTAGGGCTTAGCACAGATACGCAGTATTTT
cdr3_aa: CASSLGLSTDTQYF
cdr3_length: 14
d_call: -
j_call: TRBJ2-3
v_call: TRBV11-3
clone_size: -

cdr3_nt: TGCGCCAGCAGCTTGGAAGGGAGTATCAATCAGCCCCAGCATTTT
cdr3_aa: CASSLEGSINQPQHF
cdr3_length: 15
d_call: -
j_call: TRBJ1-5
v_call: TRBV5-1
clone_size: -

cdr3_nt: TGCGCCAGCAGCCAAGGAGTAAATGAGCAGTTCTTC
cdr3_aa: CASSQGVNEQFF
cdr3_length: 12
d_call: -
j_call: TRBJ2-1
v_call: TRBV4-1
clone_size: -

cdr3_nt: TGTGCCAGCAGTTCGGGCAGCGGGAGTGTCGACAATGAGCAGTTCTTC
cdr3_aa: CASSSGSGSVDNEQFF
cdr3_length: 16
d_call: TRBD2
j_call: TRBJ2-1
v_call: TRBV4-2
clone_size: few

cdr3_nt: TGTGCCAGTAGTGTGGACAGGGGGTACGAGCAGTACTTC
cdr3_aa: CASSVDRGYEQYF
cdr3_length: 13
d_call: TRBD1
j_call: TRBJ2-7
v_call: TRBV19
clone_size: once

cdr3_nt: TGTGCCTGGAGTTCCCCGGGACTAGGGGCCTACGAGCAGTACTTC
cdr3_aa: CAWSSPGLGAYEQYF
cdr3_length: 15
d_call: TRBD2
j_call: TRBJ2-7
v_call: TRBV30
clone_size: -

cdr3_nt: TGTGCTAGCAGCTTAGTCGAGGCGGGAGGAATTGATGAGCAGTTCTTC
cdr3_aa: CASSLVEAGGIDEQFF
cdr3_length: 16
d_call: TRBD2
j_call: TRBJ2-1
v_call: TRBV7-7
clone_size: -

cdr3_nt: TGTGCTAGCAGCCTTACTTCAGCGGGAGGGGCCGGGGAGCTGTTTTTT
cdr3_aa: CASSLTSAGGAGELFF
cdr3_length: 16
d_call: TRBD2
j_call: TRBJ2-2
v_call: TRBV7-7
clone_size: -

cdr3_nt: TGCAGCGGGCGACAGGGTTTGTATGAGCAGTACTTC
cdr3_aa: CSGRQGLYEQYF
cdr3_length: 12
d_call: TRBD1
j_call: TRBJ2-5
v_call: TRBV29-1
clone_size: -

cdr3_nt: TGTGCCAGTAGTATAACACCCGGGACAACCTACGAGCAGTACTTC
cdr3_aa: CASSITPGTTYEQYF
cdr3_length: 15
d_call: -
j_call: TRBJ2-7
v_call: TRBV19
clone_size: -

cdr3_nt: TGTGCCAGCAGTTCCCACTACGAGCAGTACTTC
cdr3_aa: CASSSHYEQYF
cdr3_length: 11
d_call: -
j_call: TRBJ2-7
v_call: TRBV2
clone_size: -

cdr3_nt: TGTGCCAGTAGTATAACCCACTGGACTAGCGGGAGCAACGAGCAGTACTTC
cdr3_aa: CASSITHWTSGSNEQYF
cdr3_length: 17
d_call: TRBD2
j_call: TRBJ2-7
v_call: TRBV19
clone_size: -

cdr3_nt: TGTGCCAGCAGTATAAAGAGCGGGAGCGGCACAGATACGCAGTATTTT
cdr3_aa: CASSIKSGSGTDTQYF
cdr3_length: 16
d_call: TRBD2
j_call: TRBJ2-3
v_call: TRBV5-8
clone_size: medium-sized

cdr3_nt: TGTGCCAGCAGCTTAGGTCTTTTCTACGAGCAGTACTTC
cdr3_aa: CASSLGLFYEQYF
cdr3_length: 13
d_call: -
j_call: TRBJ2-7
v_call: TRBV7-9
clone_size: -

cdr3_nt: TGTGCCAGCAGTCGGACAGGGATGGAGACCCAGTACTTC
cdr3_aa: CASSRTGMETQYF
cdr3_length: 13
d_call: TRBD1
j_call: TRBJ2-5
v_call: TRBV27
clone_size: -

cdr3_nt: TGCGCCACCTCCGAGGCGGGGTCTTATGGCTACACCTTC
cdr3_aa: CATSEAGSYGYTF
cdr3_length: 13
d_call: -
j_call: TRBJ1-2
v_call: TRBV10-2
clone_size: -

cdr3_nt: TGTGCCAGCAGCGCCACGGACAGGGCGAATGGCTACACCTTC
cdr3_aa: CASSATDRANGYTF
cdr3_length: 14
d_call: TRBD1
j_call: TRBJ1-2
v_call: TRBV9
clone_size: -

cdr3_nt: TGTGCCAGCAGTTTATCGAGGACTAGCGGGAGGACGCACACAGATACGCAGTATTTT
cdr3_aa: CASSLSRTSGRTHTDTQYF
cdr3_length: 19
d_call: TRBD2
j_call: TRBJ2-3
v_call: TRBV27
clone_size: -

cdr3_nt: TGCGCCTGGAGTGTGTCTATGTGGTCCGAGCAGTACTTC
cdr3_aa: CAWSVSMWSEQYF
cdr3_length: 13
d_call: -
j_call: TRBJ2-7
v_call: TRBV30
clone_size: -

cdr3_nt: TGTGCCAGCAGCGTAGCCCTGACAGGGGGCACTGAAGCTTTCTTT
cdr3_aa: CASSVALTGGTEAFF
cdr3_length: 15
d_call: TRBD1
j_call: TRBJ1-1
v_call: TRBV9
clone_size: -

cdr3_nt: TGCGCCAGCAGCTTGGATATTAGCACTGAAGCTTTCTTT
cdr3_aa: CASSLDISTEAFF
cdr3_length: 13
d_call: -
j_call: TRBJ1-1
v_call: TRBV5-1
clone_size: -

cdr3_nt: TGTGCCTGGAGTTGGACAGGGGTGGCGAACACTGAAGCTTTCTTT
cdr3_aa: CAWSWTGVANTEAFF
cdr3_length: 15
d_call: TRBD1
j_call: TRBJ1-1
v_call: TRBV30
clone_size: -

cdr3_nt: TGTGCCAGCAGTTACCGCGGGGGGCGGGGACAAGAGACCCAGTACTTC
cdr3_aa: CASSYRGGRGQETQYF
cdr3_length: 16
d_call: TRBD2
j_call: TRBJ2-5
v_call: TRBV6-5
clone_size: -

cdr3_nt: TGTGCCACCAGCAGAGCCCCGTCGGGGGTTGGCAATCAGCCCCAGCATTTT
cdr3_aa: CATSRAPSGVGNQPQHF
cdr3_length: 17
d_call: -
j_call: TRBJ1-5
v_call: TRBV15
clone_size: -

cdr3_nt: TGTGCCAGCCTTGACAGGGTATGGACCGGGGAGCTGTTTTTT
cdr3_aa: CASLDRVWTGELFF
cdr3_length: 14
d_call: TRBD1
j_call: TRBJ2-2
v_call: TRBV19
clone_size: -

cdr3_nt: TGTGCCATCAGAGAGCACGGACTAGCGGAAGAGACCCAGTACTTC
cdr3_aa: CAIREHGLAEETQYF
cdr3_length: 15
d_call: TRBD2
j_call: TRBJ2-5
v_call: TRBV10-3
clone_size: -